This T cell receptor beta chain was captured by sequencing in a study of shared clonotypes between healthy human individuals. As for the study in general: Sampling drew on donors who were two women and a few men aged 18 to 49.

Study conclusions and caveats: Clonotypes shared by all four sorted-subset donors had higher generation probabilities than non-shared clonotypes.

The germline CDR1 and CDR2 sequences are SGHTA and FQGNSA. The CDR3 is 17 amino acids. V was clipped by 3 bases and J by 4 bases; unmatched bases: 12. Replicate PCRs run on sorted subsets employed approximately 200 ng DNA, 30,000 to 35,000 T cell genomes. Using immunoSEQ multiplex PCR, the repertoire was profiled, and TCRdb retains in-frame clones only, with some absent. The repertoire holds 1,400,000 or so clones, about 98.5% seen once, with 0.3% to 0.45% in the top ten. Researchers partitioned CD4+ cells into CD45RA+ naive and CD45RA-negative memory subsets. As for this clone: No antigen is known for it.

This chain connects TRBV7-2 to TRBJ2-3; 8 positions match TRBD2. The sequencing sample was made of naive CD4+ T cells sorted from blood. Noted subset: CD45RA+ positively selected. The receptor's source is a young man in good health. The CDR3 loop is CASSFGSGRRGSDTQYF. The CDR3 region has the DNA TGTGCCAGCAGCTTTGGAAGCGGGAGACGGGGATCAGATACGCAGTATTTT.